The source of this T cell receptor beta chain is a study of Ad26.COV2.S vaccination and SARS-CoV-2 variants. Study information: The Ad26.COV2.S arm of the COV1001 trial was where the donor was placed.

TCRdb's copy holds only in-frame clones and misses some; the assay was immunoSEQ multiplex PCR. The sample lists about 480,000 clones; around 88% were seen once. Trimming left V 2 bases short and J 0 bases short, with 7 bases between. Germline-derived CDR1 and CDR2 are MNHNS and SASEGT. The CDR3 loop spans 14 amino acids. A word on this clone: Its antigen remains unidentified.

Study observations and caveats: Vaccine recipients showed a spike-specific TCR breadth that was higher than in placebo recipients.

Regarding treatment: some 20 received Ad26.COV2.S at low or high dose, single or two shots; roughly 5 received placebo; per-sample allocation not given. Collection of samples fell on day 63 after the first vaccine or placebo injection. It was an adult aged 18-55 years in Boston who was the donor. Ad26.COV2.S expressed prefusion-stabilized spike from the original Wuhan strain. This TCR was recovered from a person aged 18-65 years who received the Ad26.COV2.S COVID-19 vaccine or a placebo. V gene TRBV6-1 combines with J gene TRBJ1-1; D unclear. This sample comprised peripheral blood, obtained in a trial of Ad26.COV2.S vaccine versus placebo. The CDR3 DNA reads TGTGCCAGCAGTGAAACTGTAATGAACACTGAAGCTTTCTTT. It is translated as CASSETVMNTEAFF.